This TCR beta chain was observed in a study of T cell repertoires in cytomegalovirus infection. The germline V and J ends were trimmed by 6 bases and 7 bases, with 9 bases remaining between them. Germline CDR1 and CDR2: WSHSY and SAAADI. The CDR3 loop spans 12 amino acids. TCRdb re-derived calls from the reads in MiXCR, one entry per CDR3 protein. The sample has approximately 730,000 distinct CDR3 sequences, about 29% seen once; the top ten hold about an eighth. About this clonotype itself: What it recognizes is unknown.

V usage is TRBV10-2 and J usage is TRBJ2-2; D gene uncertain. The specimen comprised cultured CD8+ T cells from PBMCs, sampled from culture after CMV antigen stimulation. This TCR came from a human donor in good health (CMV status not recorded). Some clones in this sample may be carry-over from other donors' samples. CDR3 sequence (DNA): TGCGCCAGCAGGGGTGAGGTCGGGGAGCTGTTTTTT. Encoded protein: CASRGEVGELFF.